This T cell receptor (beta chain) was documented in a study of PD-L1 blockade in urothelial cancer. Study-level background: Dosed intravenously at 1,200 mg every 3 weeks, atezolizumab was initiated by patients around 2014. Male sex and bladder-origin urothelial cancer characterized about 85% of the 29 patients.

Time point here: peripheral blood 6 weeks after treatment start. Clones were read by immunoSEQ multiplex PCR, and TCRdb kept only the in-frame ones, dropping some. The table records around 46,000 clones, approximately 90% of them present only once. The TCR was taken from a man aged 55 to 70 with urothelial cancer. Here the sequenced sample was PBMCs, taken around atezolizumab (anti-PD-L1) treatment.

CDR3 residues: CASSPQGARKDYNEQFF. CDR3 sequence (DNA): TGTGCCAGCTCACCTCAGGGGGCCCGAAAGGATTACAATGAGCAGTTCTTC. V gene TRBV18 combines with J gene TRBJ2-1; 8 nucleotides agree with TRBD1. Losses at the gene ends were 3 bases for V and 4 bases for J; bases not matched to a gene: 11. The CDR3 totals 17 residues. The germline V gene has CDR1 KGHSH and CDR2 LQKENI.